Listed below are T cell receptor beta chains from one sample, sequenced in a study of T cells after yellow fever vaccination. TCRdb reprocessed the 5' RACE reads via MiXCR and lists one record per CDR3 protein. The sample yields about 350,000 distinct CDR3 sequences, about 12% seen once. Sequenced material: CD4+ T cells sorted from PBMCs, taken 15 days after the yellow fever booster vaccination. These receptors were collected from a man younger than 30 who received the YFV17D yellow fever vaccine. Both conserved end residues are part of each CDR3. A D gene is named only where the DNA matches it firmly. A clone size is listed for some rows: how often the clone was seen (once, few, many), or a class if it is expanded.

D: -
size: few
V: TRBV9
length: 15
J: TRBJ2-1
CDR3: CASSVEGTPIHEQFF
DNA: TGTGCCAGCAGCGTAGAAGGGACTCCGATCCATGAGCAGTTCTTC

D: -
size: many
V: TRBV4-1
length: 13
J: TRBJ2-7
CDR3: CASSQDQGGRQYF
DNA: TGCGCCAGCAGCCAAGATCAGGGAGGTCGGCAGTACTTC

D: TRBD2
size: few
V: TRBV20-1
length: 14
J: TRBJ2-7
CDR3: CSASGLAESYEQYF
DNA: TGCAGTGCTAGTGGACTAGCGGAAAGCTACGAGCAGTACTTC

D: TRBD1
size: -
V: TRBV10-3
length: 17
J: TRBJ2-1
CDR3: CAIRKNPGTGGDNEQFF
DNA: TGTGCCATCAGGAAGAATCCCGGGACAGGGGGTGATAATGAGCAGTTCTTC

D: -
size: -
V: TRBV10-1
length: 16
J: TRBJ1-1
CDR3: CASSESAGNGDTEAFF
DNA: TGCGCCAGCAGTGAGAGTGCGGGGAATGGGGACACTGAAGCTTTCTTT

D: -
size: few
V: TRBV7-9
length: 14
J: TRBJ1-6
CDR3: CASSTGGANSPLHF
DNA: TGTGCCAGCAGCACGGGGGGGGCTAATTCACCCCTCCACTTT

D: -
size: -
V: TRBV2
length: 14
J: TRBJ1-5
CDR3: CAFQDGNSNQPQHF
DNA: TGTGCCTTTCAGGACGGAAATAGCAATCAGCCCCAGCATTTT

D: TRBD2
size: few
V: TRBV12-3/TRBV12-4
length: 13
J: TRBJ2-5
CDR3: CASSLVLAGSQYF
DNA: TGTGCCAGCAGTTTAGTTCTAGCGGGGAGCCAGTACTTC

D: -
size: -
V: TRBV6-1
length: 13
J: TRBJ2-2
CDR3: CASRGFSTGELFF
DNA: TGTGCCAGCCGTGGGTTTTCCACCGGGGAGCTGTTTTTT

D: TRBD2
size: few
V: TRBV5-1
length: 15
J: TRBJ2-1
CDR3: CASSGTSGVLGEQFF
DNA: TGCGCCAGCAGCGGGACTAGCGGGGTACTGGGGGAGCAGTTCTTC

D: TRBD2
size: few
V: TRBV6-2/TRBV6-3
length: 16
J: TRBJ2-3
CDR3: CASSKLAGPSTDTQYF
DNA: TGTGCCAGCAGCAAACTAGCGGGCCCTAGCACAGATACGCAGTATTTT

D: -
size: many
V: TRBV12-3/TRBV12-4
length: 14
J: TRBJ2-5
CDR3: CASSLGGFEETQYF
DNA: TGTGCCAGCAGTTTAGGGGGGTTTGAAGAGACCCAGTACTTC

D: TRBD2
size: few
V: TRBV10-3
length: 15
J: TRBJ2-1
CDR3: CAIRITSGDINEQFF
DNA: TGTGCCATCAGGATTACTAGCGGGGATATCAATGAGCAGTTCTTC

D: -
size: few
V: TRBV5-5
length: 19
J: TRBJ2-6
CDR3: CASSHRAGQIYSGANVLTF
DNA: TGTGCCAGCAGCCATCGAGCGGGACAGATTTACTCTGGGGCCAACGTCCTGACTTTC

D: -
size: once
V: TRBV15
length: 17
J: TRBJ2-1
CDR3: CATSRDGVGAIYNEQFF
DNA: TGTGCCACCAGCAGAGATGGTGTGGGGGCTATCTACAATGAGCAGTTCTTC

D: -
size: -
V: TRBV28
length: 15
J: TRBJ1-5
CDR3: CASRLDPEANQPQHF
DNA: TGTGCCAGCAGATTGGACCCGGAGGCCAATCAGCCCCAGCATTTT

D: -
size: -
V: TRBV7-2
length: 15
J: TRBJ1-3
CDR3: CASSLEQGGGNTIYF
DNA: TGTGCCAGCAGCTTAGAACAGGGAGGTGGAAACACCATATATTTT

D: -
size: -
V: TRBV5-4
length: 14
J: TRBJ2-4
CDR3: CASSLDNSKNIQYF
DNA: TGTGCCAGCAGCTTGGATAACAGCAAAAACATTCAGTACTTC

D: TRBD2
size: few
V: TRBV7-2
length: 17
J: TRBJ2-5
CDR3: CASSSGLAGTSQETQYF
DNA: TGTGCCAGCAGCTCCGGACTAGCGGGGACCAGCCAAGAGACCCAGTACTTC

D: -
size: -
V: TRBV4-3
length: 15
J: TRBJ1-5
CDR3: CASSQSVQGNTPQHF
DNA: TGCGCCAGCAGCCAATCGGTGCAGGGCAATACGCCCCAGCATTTT

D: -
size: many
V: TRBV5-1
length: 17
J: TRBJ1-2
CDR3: CASSADPTSGLSYGYTF
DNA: TGCGCCAGCAGCGCCGACCCGACCTCCGGGTTAAGCTATGGCTACACCTTC

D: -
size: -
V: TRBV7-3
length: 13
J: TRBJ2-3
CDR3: CASSLMQTDTQYF
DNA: TGTGCCAGCAGCTTAATGCAGACAGATACGCAGTATTTT

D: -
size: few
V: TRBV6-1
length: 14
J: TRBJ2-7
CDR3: CASSGDRNSYEQYF
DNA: TGTGCCAGCAGTGGTGACAGGAACTCCTACGAGCAGTACTTC

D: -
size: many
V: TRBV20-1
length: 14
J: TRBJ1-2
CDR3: CSARNLGASGGYTF
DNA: TGCAGTGCTAGAAATCTCGGCGCGAGTGGGGGCTACACCTTC

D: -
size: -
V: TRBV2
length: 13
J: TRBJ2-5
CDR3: CASSVDRKETQYF
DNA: TGTGCCAGCAGTGTTGACAGGAAAGAGACCCAGTACTTC

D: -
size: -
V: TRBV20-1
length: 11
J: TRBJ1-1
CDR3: CSARVLPEAFF
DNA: TGCAGTGCTAGAGTTTTGCCTGAAGCTTTCTTT

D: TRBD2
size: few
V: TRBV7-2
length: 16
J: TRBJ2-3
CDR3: CASSRVAGRRTDTQYF
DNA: TGTGCCAGCAGCCGGGTAGCGGGGCGGCGCACAGATACGCAGTATTTT

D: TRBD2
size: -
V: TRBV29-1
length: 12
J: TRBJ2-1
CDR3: CSAGLAGVSQFF
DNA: TGCAGCGCCGGCTTAGCGGGGGTTTCGCAGTTCTTC

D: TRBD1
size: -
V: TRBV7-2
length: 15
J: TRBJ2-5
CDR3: CASSLGTGGAETQYF
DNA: TGTGCCAGCAGCTTAGGGACAGGGGGCGCGGAGACCCAGTACTTC

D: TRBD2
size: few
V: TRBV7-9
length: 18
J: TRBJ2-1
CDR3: CASKSTSGAHGVDNEQFF
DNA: TGTGCCAGCAAGTCGACTAGCGGGGCCCATGGGGTAGACAATGAGCAGTTCTTC

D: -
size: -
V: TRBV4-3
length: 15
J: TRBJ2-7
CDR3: CASSQDSGPRGEQYF
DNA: TGCGCCAGCAGCCAAGATTCCGGGCCCAGGGGCGAGCAGTACTTC

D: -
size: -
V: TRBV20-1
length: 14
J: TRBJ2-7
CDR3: CSATPTRSSYEQYF
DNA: TGCAGTGCCACTCCGACCCGGAGCTCCTACGAGCAGTACTTC

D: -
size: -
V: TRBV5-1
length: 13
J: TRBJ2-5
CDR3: CASSRDLEETQYF
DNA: TGCGCCAGCAGCCGTGACCTGGAAGAGACCCAGTACTTC

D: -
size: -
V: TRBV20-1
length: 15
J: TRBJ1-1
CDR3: CSARFHLGAYTEAFF
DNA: TGCAGTGCTAGATTCCACCTCGGGGCCTACACTGAAGCTTTCTTT

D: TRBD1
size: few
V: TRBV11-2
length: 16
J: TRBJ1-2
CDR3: CASRSLNRGLGYGYTF
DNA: TGTGCCAGCAGATCACTGAACAGGGGTTTAGGATATGGCTACACCTTC

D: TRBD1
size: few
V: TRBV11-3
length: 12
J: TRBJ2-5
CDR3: CASSSWDRVQYF
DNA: TGTGCCAGCAGCTCGTGGGACAGGGTCCAGTACTTC

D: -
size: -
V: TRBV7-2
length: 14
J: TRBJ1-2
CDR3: CASSLYQGPYGYTF
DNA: TGTGCCAGCAGCTTATATCAGGGACCGTATGGCTACACCTTC

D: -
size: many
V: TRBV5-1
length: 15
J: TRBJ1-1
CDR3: CASSLERGVRTEAFF
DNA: TGCGCCAGCAGCTTGGAGAGGGGAGTTAGGACTGAAGCTTTCTTT

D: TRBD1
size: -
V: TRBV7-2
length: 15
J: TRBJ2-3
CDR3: CASKVLQGTGDTQYF
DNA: TGTGCCAGCAAGGTTTTACAGGGGACGGGAGATACGCAGTATTTT

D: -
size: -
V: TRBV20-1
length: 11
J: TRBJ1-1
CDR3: CSAEGTTEAFF
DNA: TGCAGTGCTGAGGGTACCACTGAAGCTTTCTTT

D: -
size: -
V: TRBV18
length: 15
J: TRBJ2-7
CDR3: CASSPRGRSSYEQYF
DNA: TGTGCCAGCTCCCCCCGTGGCCGAAGCTCCTACGAGCAGTACTTC

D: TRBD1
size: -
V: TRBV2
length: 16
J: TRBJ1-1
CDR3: CASSEFVAGGGREAFF
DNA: TGTGCCAGCAGTGAATTCGTCGCAGGGGGCGGGAGGGAAGCTTTCTTT

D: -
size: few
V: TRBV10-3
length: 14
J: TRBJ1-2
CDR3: CATGGPLGRQLHTF
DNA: TGTGCCACCGGCGGGCCCTTAGGGAGACAGTTACACACCTTC

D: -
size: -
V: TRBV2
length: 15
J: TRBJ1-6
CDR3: CASSLQGPHNSPLHF
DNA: TGTGCCAGCAGTCTCCAAGGACCCCATAATTCACCCCTCCACTTT

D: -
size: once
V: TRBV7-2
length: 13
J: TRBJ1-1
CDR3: CASSPIRSAEAFF
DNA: TGTGCCAGCAGCCCTATACGGAGCGCTGAAGCTTTCTTT

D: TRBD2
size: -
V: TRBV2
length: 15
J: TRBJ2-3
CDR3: CASSEERGGTDTQYF
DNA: TGTGCCAGCAGTGAAGAGCGGGGGGGCACAGATACGCAGTATTTT

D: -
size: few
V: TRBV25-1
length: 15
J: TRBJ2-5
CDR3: CASSDGTYKTATQYF
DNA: TGTGCCAGCAGTGACGGGACTTACAAGACTGCGACCCAGTACTTC

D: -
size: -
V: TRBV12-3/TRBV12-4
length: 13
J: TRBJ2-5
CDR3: CASSSSYQETQYF
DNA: TGTGCCAGCAGTTCTTCATACCAAGAGACCCAGTACTTC

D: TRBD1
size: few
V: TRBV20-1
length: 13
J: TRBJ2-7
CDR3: CSAKTGGPYEQYF
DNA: TGCAGTGCGAAGACAGGGGGCCCCTACGAGCAGTACTTC

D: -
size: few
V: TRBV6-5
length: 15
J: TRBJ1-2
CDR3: CASSLGGGGGYGYTF
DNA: TGTGCCAGCAGTTTAGGGGGAGGGGGAGGCTATGGCTACACCTTC

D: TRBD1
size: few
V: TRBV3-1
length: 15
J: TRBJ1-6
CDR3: CASSQNRGSNSPLHF
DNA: TGTGCCAGCAGCCAAAACAGGGGATCGAATTCACCCCTCCACTTT

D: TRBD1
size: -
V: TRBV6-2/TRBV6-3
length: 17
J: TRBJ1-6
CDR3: CASSRATGVFYYSPLHF
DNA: TGTGCCAGCAGCCGCGCGACAGGGGTATTCTATTATTCACCCCTCCACTTT

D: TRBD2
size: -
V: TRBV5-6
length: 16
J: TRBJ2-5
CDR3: CASSAVERDFRETQYF
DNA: TGTGCCAGCAGCGCGGTGGAGCGGGACTTCAGAGAGACCCAGTACTTC

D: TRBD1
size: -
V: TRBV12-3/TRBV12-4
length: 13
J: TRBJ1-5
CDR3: CATRGQGNQPQHF
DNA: TGTGCCACCCGTGGACAGGGCAATCAGCCCCAGCATTTT